These 16 T cell receptor beta chains share one sample of origin, sequenced in a study of T cell responses to AZD1222 COVID-19 vaccine. Libraries were prepared by immunoSEQ multiplex PCR; TCRdb keeps only in-frame clonotypes and omits some of them. Among some 120,000 clones listed, about 88% were seen once. Sample: peripheral blood, taken on day 0 of AZD1222 vaccination. The origin of the receptors is an adult in good health.

This chain links TRBV6-1 with TRBJ2-7, with D uncertain. CDR3 length equals 15 residues. Germline CDR1 and CDR2: MNHNS and SASEGT. The V and J ends lost 3 bases and 4 bases respectively, with 16 bases between them. The DNA of the CDR3 is TGTGCCAGCAGTGAGCCTGACCAAACTAAATACGAGCAGTACTTC. This translates into CASSEPDQTKYEQYF.

The chain carries TRBV2 and TRBJ2-5, with TRBD2 identical over 7 bases. The CDR3 totals 14 residues. Trimming at V came to 5 bases and at J to 5 bases, leaving 8 bases not matched to a gene. Germline loops: CDR1 SNHLY, CDR2 FYNNEI. In DNA form, the CDR3 reads TGTGCCAGCAGTAAGGGACTACTAGGGGAGACCCAGTACTTC. Protein: CASSKGLLGETQYF.

The chain carries TRBV19 and TRBJ1-4; D remains ambiguous. Germline V CDR1 and CDR2: LNHDA, SQIVND (reference sequence). This CDR3 contains 14 residues. V was shortened by 5 bases and J by 4 bases, with 11 bases between the two germline ends. The CDR3 DNA is TGTGCCAGTAGTGCGCGGGCCCTTAATGAAAAACTGTTTTTT. This sequence encodes CASSARALNEKLFF.

V usage is TRBV15 and J usage is TRBJ2-7, with 8 bases identical to TRBD1. V shed 0 bases and J 3 bases; nucleotides not matched to a gene: 4. Looked up from germline, CDR1 is LNHNV and CDR2 is YYDKDF (reference sequence). The CDR3 has 15 residues. The CDR3 sequence: CATSRDGTGDYEQYF. For the CDR3, the DNA is TGTGCCACCAGCAGAGATGGGACAGGAGACTACGAGCAGTACTTC.

The genes are TRBV6-6 and TRBJ1-1; D might be TRBD1 (5 bases). V was clipped by 5 bases and J by 0 bases, with 10 bases between them. Germline assignment: CDR1 MNHNY and CDR2 SVGAGI (reference sequence). The CDR3 extends over 14 amino acids. The CDR3 spells CASSLGVMNTEAFF. The CDR3, as DNA: TGTGCCAGCAGTCTAGGGGTAATGAACACTGAAGCTTTCTTT.

The genes are TRBV10-3 and TRBJ2-5; D remains unclear. The V gene's germline CDR1 is ENHRY and CDR2 SYGVKD. V lost 2 bases and J 4 bases, leaving 14 bases between the germline ends. The CDR3 consists of 15 residues. The CDR3 loop is CAISESRDGLETQYF. The CDR3, as DNA: TGTGCCATCAGTGAGAGTCGTGACGGGTTAGAGACCCAGTACTTC.

V usage is TRBV6-5 and J usage is TRBJ1-5; 7 bases match TRBD1. V was pared by 6 bases and J by 6 bases, with 5 bases of the junction left unmatched. The CDR3 totals 13 residues. Germline CDR1 MNHEY, CDR2 SVGAGI. CDR3 region: CASSLGTAQPQHF. The CDR3, as DNA: TGTGCCAGCAGCCTTGGGACAGCTCAGCCCCAGCATTTT.

The chain employs TRBV5-1 and TRBJ1-2; tentative D call: TRBD1 (6 bases). The germline V gene has CDR1 SGHRS and CDR2 YFSETQ. The ends were cut back, 0 bases at V and 6 bases at J, with 12 bases in the middle. The CDR3 spans 14 residues. CDR3 DNA sequence: TGCGCCAGCAGCTTGGTGGGGGGGCACGATGGCTACACCTTC. This codes for CASSLVGGHDGYTF. Complete variable domain (other parts from reference TRBV5-1 and TRBJ1-2): KAGVTQTPRYLIKTRGQQVTLSCSPISGHRSVSWYQQTPGQGLQFLFEYFSETQRNKGNFPGRFSGRQFSNSRSEMNVSTLELGDSALYLCASSLVGGHDGYTFGSGTRLTVV.

This chain joins TRBV3-1 (or the pseudogene TRBV3-2) and TRBJ2-3; 11 bases are shared with TRBD2. The J segment lost 5 bases and the V segment lost 3 bases, leaving 13 bases of the junction unmatched. CDR1 LGHDT and CDR2 YNNKEL come from the germline V gene (reference sequence). CDR3 length equals 18 residues. CDR3 region: CASSQGPVAGGPLDTQYF. The CDR3 coding sequence is TGTGCCAGCAGCCAGGGCCCTGTAGCGGGGGGGCCCTTAGATACGCAGTATTTT.

This chain connects TRBV10-3 to TRBJ1-1, with D unresolved. CDR1 and CDR2 from the germline V gene are ENHRY and SYGVKD. V was shortened by 4 bases and J by 7 bases, with 16 bases between the two germline ends. This CDR3 contains 14 residues. The CDR3 DNA reads TGTGCCATCAGTGCGAGGGAGGGCGGGATTGAAGCTTTCTTT. Its protein product is CAISAREGGIEAFF.

The rearrangement uses TRBV10-1 and TRBJ1-1, with D possibly matching TRBD1 (6 bases). The V gene lost 8 bases and the J gene lost 3 bases, with 13 bases spanning the gap. Per germline, CDR1 WNHNN and CDR2 SYGVQD (reference sequence). The CDR3 length is 13 residues. The CDR3 loop reads CASRRGLDTEAFF. The CDR3 DNA sequence: TGCGCCAGCCGGAGGGGGTTAGACACTGAAGCTTTCTTT.

The V call is TRBV10-2, the J call TRBJ2-2; 10 bases agree with TRBD2. CDR1 is WSHSY and CDR2 is SAAADI in the germline V gene. This CDR3 has 15 amino acids. The V and J ends lost 4 bases and 5 bases, in that order; junction bases with no gene match: 4. CDR3: CASSVVAGGTGELFF. CDR3 DNA sequence: TGCGCCAGCAGTGTAGTAGCGGGGGGTACCGGGGAGCTGTTTTTT.

The genes are TRBV6-2 or TRBV6-3 and TRBJ2-7, with 11 nucleotides matching TRBD2. This CDR3 has 18 residues. The trim removed 4 bases at V and 5 bases at J, leaving 16 bases unmatched. Germline loops: CDR1 MNHEY, CDR2 SVGEGT. The chain's CDR3 is CASSWETSGIPGMNEQYF. The CDR3 DNA is TGTGCCAGCAGTTGGGAGACTAGCGGGATACCCGGAATGAACGAGCAGTACTTC.

V is TRBV7-3 and J is TRBJ2-7; TRBD1 agrees at 7 bases. The CDR3 sequence is 13 residues long. V dropped 2 bases and J dropped 2; count of bases not matched to a gene: 0. Germline V gives CDR1 SGHTA, CDR2 FQGTGA. The CDR3 DNA reads TGTGCCAGCAGCTTAGACAGGGCCTACGAGCAGTACTTC. This sequence encodes CASSLDRAYEQYF.

This clone was observed once. This chain uses TRBV15 with TRBJ2-7, with D perhaps matching TRBD2 (6 bases). The length of the CDR3 is 14 residues. Looked up from germline, CDR1 is LNHNV and CDR2 is YYDKDF (reference sequence). V lost 3 bases and J 4 bases, leaving 13 bases between the germline ends. CDR3 DNA: TGTGCCACCAGCAGGAGCGGACTACTATACGAGCAGTACTTC. The encoded protein is CATSRSGLLYEQYF.

This clone was detected only once. The V and J genes are TRBV11-2 and TRBJ2-2; TRBD1 agrees at 8 bases. The CDR3 spans 15 residues. Germline loops: CDR1 SGHAT, CDR2 FQNNGV. Germline trimming cut 4 bases from V and 5 bases from J; bases unmatched to any gene: 6. In DNA, the CDR3 is TGTGCCAGCAGCTACGGACAGGGCCCAACCGGGGAGCTGTTTTTT. Encoded protein: CASSYGQGPTGELFF.